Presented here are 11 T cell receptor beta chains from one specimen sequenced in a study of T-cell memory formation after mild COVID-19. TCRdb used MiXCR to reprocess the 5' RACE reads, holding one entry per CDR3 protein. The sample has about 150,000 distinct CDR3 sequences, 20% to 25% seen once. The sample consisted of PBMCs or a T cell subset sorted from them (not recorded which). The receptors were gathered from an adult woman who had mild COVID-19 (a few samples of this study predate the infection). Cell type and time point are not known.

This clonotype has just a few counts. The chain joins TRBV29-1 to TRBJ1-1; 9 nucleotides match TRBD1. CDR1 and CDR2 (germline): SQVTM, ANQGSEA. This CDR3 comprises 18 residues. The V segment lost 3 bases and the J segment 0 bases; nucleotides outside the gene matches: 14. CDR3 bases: TGCAGCGTTGACGAACCGGACAGGGGTTGGATACTGAACACTGAAGCTTTCTTT. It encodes CSVDEPDRGWILNTEAFF.

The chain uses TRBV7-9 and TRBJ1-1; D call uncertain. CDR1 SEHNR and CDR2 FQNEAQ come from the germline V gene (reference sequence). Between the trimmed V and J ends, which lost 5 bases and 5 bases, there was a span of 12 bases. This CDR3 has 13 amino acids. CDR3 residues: CASSPAGGTEAFF. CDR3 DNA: TGTGCCAGCAGCCCAGCCGGAGGGACTGAAGCTTTCTTT.

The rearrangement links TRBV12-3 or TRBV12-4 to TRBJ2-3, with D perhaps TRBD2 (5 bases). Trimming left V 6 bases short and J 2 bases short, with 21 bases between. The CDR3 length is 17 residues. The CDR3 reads CASSYRPPGISTDTQYF. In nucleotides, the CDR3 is TGTGCCAGCAGCTACAGACCGCCGGGAATTTCCACAGATACGCAGTATTTT.

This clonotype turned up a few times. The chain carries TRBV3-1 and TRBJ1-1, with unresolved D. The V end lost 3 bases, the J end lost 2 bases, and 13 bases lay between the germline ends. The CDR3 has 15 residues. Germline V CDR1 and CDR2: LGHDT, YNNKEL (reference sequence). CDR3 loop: CASSQTWEGNTEAFF. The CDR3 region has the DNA TGTGCCAGCAGCCAGACTTGGGAGGGCAACACTGAAGCTTTCTTT. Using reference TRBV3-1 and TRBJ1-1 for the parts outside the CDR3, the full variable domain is DTAVSQTPKYLVTQMGNDKSIKCEQNLGHDTMYWYKQDSKKFLKIMFSYNNKELIINETVPNRFSPKSPDKAHLNLHINSLELGDSAVYFCASSQTWEGNTEAFFGQGTRLTVV.

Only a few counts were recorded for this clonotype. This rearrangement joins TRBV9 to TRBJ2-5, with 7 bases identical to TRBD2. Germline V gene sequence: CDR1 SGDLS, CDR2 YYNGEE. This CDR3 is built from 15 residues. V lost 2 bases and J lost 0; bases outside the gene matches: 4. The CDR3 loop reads CASSVGGGYQETQYF. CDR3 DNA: TGTGCCAGCAGCGTTGGGGGGGGGTACCAAGAGACCCAGTACTTC.

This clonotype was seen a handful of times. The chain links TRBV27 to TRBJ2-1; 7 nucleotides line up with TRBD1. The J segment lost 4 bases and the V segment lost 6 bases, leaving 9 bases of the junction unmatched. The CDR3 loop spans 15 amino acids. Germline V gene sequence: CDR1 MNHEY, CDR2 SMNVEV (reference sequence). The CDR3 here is CASSDRDVGYNEQFF. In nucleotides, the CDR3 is TGTGCCAGCAGCGACAGGGATGTTGGTTACAATGAGCAGTTCTTC.

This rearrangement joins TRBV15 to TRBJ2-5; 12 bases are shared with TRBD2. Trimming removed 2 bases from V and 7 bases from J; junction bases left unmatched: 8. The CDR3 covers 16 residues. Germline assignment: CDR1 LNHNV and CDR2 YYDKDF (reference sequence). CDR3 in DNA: TGTGCCACCAGCAGATCCTCGACTAGCGGGGGATGGACCCAGTACTTC. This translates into CATSRSSTSGGWTQYF.

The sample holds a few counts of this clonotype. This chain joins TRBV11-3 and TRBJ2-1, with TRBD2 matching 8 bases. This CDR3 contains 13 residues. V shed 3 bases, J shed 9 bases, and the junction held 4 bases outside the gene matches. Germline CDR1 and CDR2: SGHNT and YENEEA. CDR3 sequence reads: CASSFRGGFEQFF. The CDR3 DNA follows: TGTGCCAGCAGCTTCCGGGGGGGGTTTGAGCAGTTCTTC.

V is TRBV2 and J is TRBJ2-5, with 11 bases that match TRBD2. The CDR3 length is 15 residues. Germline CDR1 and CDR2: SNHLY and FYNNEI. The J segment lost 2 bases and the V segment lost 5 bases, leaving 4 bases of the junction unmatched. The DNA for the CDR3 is TGTGCCAGCAGTCGACTAGCGGGAATGCAAGAGACCCAGTACTTC. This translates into CASSRLAGMQETQYF.

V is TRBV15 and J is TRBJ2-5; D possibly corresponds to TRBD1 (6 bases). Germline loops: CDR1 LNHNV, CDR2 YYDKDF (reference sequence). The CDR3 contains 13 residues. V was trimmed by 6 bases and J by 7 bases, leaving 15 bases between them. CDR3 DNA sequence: TGTGCCACCAGTAGAACAGGGCCGGGGACCCAGTACTTC. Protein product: CATSRTGPGTQYF. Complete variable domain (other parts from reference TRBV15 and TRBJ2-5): DAMVIQNPRYQVTQFGKPVTLSCSQTLNHNVMYWYQQKSSQAPKLLFHYYDKDFNNEADTPDNFQSRRPNTSFCFLDIRSPGLGDTAMYLCATSRTGPGTQYFGPGTRLLVL.

CDR3 amino acids: CASSKGIQGFAEAFF. CDR3 sequence (DNA): TGCGCCAGCAGCAAGGGAATACAGGGTTTTGCTGAAGCTTTCTTT. This rearrangement joins TRBV5-1 to TRBJ1-1; possibly TRBD1 for D (6 bases). Trimming stripped 4 bases from V and 6 bases from J, with 19 bases between. CDR1 and CDR2 (germline): SGHRS, YFSETQ. The CDR3 spans 15 residues.